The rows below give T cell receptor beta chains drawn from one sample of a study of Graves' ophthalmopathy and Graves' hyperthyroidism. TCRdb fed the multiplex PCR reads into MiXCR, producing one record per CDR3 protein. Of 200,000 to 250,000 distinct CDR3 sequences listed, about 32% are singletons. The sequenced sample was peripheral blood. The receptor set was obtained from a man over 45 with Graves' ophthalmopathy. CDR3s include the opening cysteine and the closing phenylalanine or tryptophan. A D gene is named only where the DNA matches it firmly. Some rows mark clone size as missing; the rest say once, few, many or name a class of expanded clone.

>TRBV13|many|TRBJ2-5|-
TGTGCCAGCAGCACCAGGGTGATTCCTTTGGAGACCCAGTACTTC
CASSTRVIPLETQYF
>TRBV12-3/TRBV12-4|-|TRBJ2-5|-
TGTGCCAGCAGTTTAAGCCCGGGACTGTACCAAGAGACCCAGTACTTC
CASSLSPGLYQETQYF
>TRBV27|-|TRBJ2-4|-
TGTGCCAGCACCCCAAATGGGAAAAACATTCAGTACTTC
CASTPNGKNIQYF
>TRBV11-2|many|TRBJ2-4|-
TGTGCCAGCAGCTTAGCCGGCAGAAACATTCAGTACTTC
CASSLAGRNIQYF
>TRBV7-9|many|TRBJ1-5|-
TGTGCCAGCAGCTCGGACGGGGTGCTCAATCAGCCCCAGCATTTT
CASSSDGVLNQPQHF
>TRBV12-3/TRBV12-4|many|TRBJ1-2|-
TGTGCCAGCAGTCTCGGGGGGGGAAGGTATGGCTACACCTTC
CASSLGGGRYGYTF
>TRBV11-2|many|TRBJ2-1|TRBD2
TGTGCCAGCAGCCTTGGGACTAGCGTTTACAATGAGCAGTTCTTC
CASSLGTSVYNEQFF
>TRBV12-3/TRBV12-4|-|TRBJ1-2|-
TGTGCCAGCAGTCGCGCCGTAGAGTTGACGGGAGGCTACACCTTC
CASSRAVELTGGYTF
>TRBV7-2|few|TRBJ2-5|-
TGTGCCAGCACCCTAGGCCGGGGTAACCAGTACTTC
CASTLGRGNQYF
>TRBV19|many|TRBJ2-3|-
TGTGCCAGTAGTTTTGACCGGGACACTAGCACAGATACGCAGTATTTT
CASSFDRDTSTDTQYF
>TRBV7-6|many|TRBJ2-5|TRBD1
TGTGCCAGCAGCTTACTCGGGACAGGGTATAGGGAGACCCAGTACTTC
CASSLLGTGYRETQYF
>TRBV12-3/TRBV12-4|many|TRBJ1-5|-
TGTGCCAGCAGTTTAGCCCTTTATCAGCCCCAGCATTTT
CASSLALYQPQHF
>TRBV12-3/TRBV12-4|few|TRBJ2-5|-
TGTGCCAGCAGTTTAGTTGGCCCGAGGACCCAGTACTTC
CASSLVGPRTQYF
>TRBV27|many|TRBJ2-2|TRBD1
TGTGCCAGCAGTTTAAGTCAAGGACAGGGGGTTCGAACCGGGGAGCTGTTTTTT
CASSLSQGQGVRTGELFF
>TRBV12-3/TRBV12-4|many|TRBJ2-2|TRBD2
TGTGCCAGCAGTTTCAAAGCGGGAGGGCCCACCGGGGAGCTGTTTTTT
CASSFKAGGPTGELFF
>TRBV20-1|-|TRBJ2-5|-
TGCAGTGCTAGAGATGAAGTGGGGGAGACCCAGTACTTC
CSARDEVGETQYF